This T cell receptor (beta chain) stems from a study of T cell clusters in autoimmune cytopenias. TRB was amplified by touch-down multiplex PCR, primer pools A and B combined. From its re-call of the multiplex PCR reads, TCRdb lists each CDR3 protein once, without DNA. This repertoire includes some 5,000 distinct CDR3 sequences. By frequency, this clonotype is medium-sized. TRB amplification used approximately 250 ng of peripheral blood genomic DNA. CDR3 length: 13 residues. Germline-derived CDR1 and CDR2 are SGHRS and YFSETQ. These same records also appear under a second study, on T cell repertoires in aging, cancer and after chemotherapy. That paper states: No conclusions about immunological memory after chemotherapy can be drawn from the repertoire data.

This clonotype was sampled from a human donor in good health. The chain couples TRBV5-1 to TRBJ2-3; the D call from TCRdb, TRBD1, cannot be confirmed without DNA. The sequenced sample was peripheral blood. The CDR3 loop is CASSWTREDTQYF.